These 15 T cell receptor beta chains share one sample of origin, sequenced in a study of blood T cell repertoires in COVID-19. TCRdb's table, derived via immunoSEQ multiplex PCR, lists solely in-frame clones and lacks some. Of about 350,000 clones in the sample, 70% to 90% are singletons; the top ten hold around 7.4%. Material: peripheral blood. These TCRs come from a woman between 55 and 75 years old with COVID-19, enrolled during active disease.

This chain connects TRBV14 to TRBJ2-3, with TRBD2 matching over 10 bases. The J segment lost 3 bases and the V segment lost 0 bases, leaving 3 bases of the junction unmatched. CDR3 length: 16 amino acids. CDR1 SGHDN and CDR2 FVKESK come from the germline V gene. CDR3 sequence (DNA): TGTGCCAGCAGCCAAGATAAGCGGGGGGGTACAGATACGCAGTATTTT. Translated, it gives CASSQDKRGGTDTQYF. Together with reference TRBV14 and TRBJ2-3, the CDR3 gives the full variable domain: EAGVTQFPSHSVIEKGQTVTLRCDPISGHDNLYWYRRVMGKEIKFLLHFVKESKQDESGMPNNRFLAERTGGTYSTLKVQPAELEDSGVYFCASSQDKRGGTDTQYFGPGTRLTVL.

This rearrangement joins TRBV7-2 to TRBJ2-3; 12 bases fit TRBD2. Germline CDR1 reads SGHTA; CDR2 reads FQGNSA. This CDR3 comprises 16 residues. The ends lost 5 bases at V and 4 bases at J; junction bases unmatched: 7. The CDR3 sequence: CASSRRLAGAADTQYF. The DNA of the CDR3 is TGTGCCAGCAGCCGGCGACTAGCGGGGGCGGCAGATACGCAGTATTTT. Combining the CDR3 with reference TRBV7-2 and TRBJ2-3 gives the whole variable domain GAGVSQSPSNKVTEKGKDVELRCDPISGHTALYWYRQSLGQGLEFLIYFQGNSAPDKSGLPSDRFSAERTGGSVSTLTIQRTQQEDSAVYLCASSRRLAGAADTQYFGPGTRLTVL.

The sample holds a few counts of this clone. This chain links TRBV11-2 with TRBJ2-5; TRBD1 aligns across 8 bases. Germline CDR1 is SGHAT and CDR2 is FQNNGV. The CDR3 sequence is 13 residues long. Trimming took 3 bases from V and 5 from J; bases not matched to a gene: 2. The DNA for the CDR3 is TGTGCCAGCAGCTTTCAGGGGGCTGAGACCCAGTACTTC. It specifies CASSFQGAETQYF.

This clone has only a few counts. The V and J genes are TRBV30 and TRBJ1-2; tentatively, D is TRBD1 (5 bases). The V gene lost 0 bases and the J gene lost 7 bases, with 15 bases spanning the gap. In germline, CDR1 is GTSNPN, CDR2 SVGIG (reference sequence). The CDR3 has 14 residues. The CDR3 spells CAWSVQVQGGGYTF. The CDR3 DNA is TGTGCCTGGAGTGTACAGGTCCAGGGCGGTGGCTACACCTTC.

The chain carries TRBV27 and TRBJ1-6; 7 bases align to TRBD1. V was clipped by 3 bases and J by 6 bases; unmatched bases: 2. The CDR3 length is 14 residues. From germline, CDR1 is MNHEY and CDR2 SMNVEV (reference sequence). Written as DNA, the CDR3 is TGTGCCAGCAGTTTGTGGGACAGTAATTCACCCCTCCACTTT. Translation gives CASSLWDSNSPLHF.

The CDR3 is CATRGGTGDTQYF. The CDR3 DNA follows: TGTGCCACCCGGGGGGGCACAGGGGATACGCAGTATTTT. The V call is TRBV5-4, the J call TRBJ2-3; 8 bases are shared with TRBD2. The CDR3 extends over 13 amino acids. Germline values: CDR1 SGHNT, CDR2 YYREEE (reference sequence). V was clipped by 9 bases and J by 6 bases; unmatched bases: 9. Complete variable domain (other parts from reference TRBV5-4 and TRBJ2-3): ETGVTQSPTHLIKTRGQQVTLRCSSQSGHNTVSWYQQALGQGPQFIFQYYREEENGRGNFPPRFSGLQFPNYSSELNVNALELDDSALYLCATRGGTGDTQYFGPGTRLTVL.

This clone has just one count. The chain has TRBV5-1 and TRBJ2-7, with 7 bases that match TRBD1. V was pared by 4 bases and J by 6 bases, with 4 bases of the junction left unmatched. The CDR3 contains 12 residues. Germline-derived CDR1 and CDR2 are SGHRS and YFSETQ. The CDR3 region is CASSVDRVEQYF. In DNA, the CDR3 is TGCGCCAGCAGCGTCGACAGGGTCGAGCAGTACTTC.

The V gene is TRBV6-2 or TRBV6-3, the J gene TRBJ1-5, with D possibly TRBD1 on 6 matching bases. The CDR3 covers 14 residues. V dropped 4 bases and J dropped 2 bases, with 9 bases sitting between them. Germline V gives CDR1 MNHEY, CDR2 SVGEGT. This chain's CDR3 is CASSSQGRNQPQHF. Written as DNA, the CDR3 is TGTGCCAGCAGTTCTCAGGGGCGCAATCAGCCCCAGCATTTT.

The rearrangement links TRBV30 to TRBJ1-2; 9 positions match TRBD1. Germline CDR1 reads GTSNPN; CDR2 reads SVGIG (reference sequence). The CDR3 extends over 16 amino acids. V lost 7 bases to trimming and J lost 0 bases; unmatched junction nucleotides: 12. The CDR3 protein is CAFRTGGVFSNYGYTF. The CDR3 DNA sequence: TGTGCCTTTAGAACAGGGGGCGTGTTTTCTAACTATGGCTACACCTTC.

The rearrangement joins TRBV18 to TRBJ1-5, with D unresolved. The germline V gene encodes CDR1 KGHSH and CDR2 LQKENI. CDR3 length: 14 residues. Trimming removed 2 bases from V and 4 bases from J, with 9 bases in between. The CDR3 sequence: CASSPTSGNQPQHF. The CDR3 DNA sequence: TGTGCCAGCTCACCAACGTCAGGAAATCAGCCCCAGCATTTT.

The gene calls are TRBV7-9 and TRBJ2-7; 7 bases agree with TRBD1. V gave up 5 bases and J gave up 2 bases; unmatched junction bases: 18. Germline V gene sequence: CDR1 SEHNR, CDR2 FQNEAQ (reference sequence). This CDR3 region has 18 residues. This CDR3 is CASSGAWGRQGLTYEQYF. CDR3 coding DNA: TGTGCCAGCAGCGGGGCATGGGGGCGACAGGGTTTAACCTACGAGCAGTACTTC.

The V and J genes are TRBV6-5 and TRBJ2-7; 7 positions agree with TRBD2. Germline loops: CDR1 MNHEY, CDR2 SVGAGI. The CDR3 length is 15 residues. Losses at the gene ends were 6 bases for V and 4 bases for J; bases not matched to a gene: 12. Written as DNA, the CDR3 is TGTGCCAGCAGCCTCGACACCCCGGGGGGATACGAGCAGTACTTC. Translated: CASSLDTPGGYEQYF.

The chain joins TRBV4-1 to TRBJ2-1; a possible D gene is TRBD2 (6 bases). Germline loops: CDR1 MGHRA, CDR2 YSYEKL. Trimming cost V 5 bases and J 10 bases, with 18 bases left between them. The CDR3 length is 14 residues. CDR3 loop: CASSAYVLAPEQFF. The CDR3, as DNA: TGCGCCAGCAGCGCCTATGTGCTAGCGCCGGAGCAGTTCTTC.

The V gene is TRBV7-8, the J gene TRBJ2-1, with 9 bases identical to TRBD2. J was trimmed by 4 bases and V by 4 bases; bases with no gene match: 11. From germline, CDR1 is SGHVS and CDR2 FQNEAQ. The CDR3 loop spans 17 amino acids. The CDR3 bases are TGTGCCAGCAGCTCCAGGAGCGGGACTAGCATTTACAATGAGCAGTTCTTC. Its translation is CASSSRSGTSIYNEQFF.

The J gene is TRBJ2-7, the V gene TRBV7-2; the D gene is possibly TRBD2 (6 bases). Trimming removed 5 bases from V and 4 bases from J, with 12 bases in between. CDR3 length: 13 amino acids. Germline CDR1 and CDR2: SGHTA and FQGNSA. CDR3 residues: CASSHQGGYEQYF. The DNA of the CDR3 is TGTGCCAGCAGCCATCAGGGAGGTTACGAGCAGTACTTC.